The clone carrying this T cell receptor beta chain was detected only a few times. As processed by the authors: Reference gene primer amplification yielded estimated nucleated cell counts. The repertoire was sequenced with immunoSEQ multiplex PCR; TCRdb's copy has only in-frame clones and lacks some. The DNA was the basis for D and trimming; V, J and clone size are from that table. Of 190,000 or so clones in the sample, 89% are singletons; the top ten hold approximately 8%. The data are from a study of blood T cell repertoires in COVID-19. Study-level background: Samples representing acute and convalescent COVID-19 were sourced from the United States, Italy and Spain.

Germline V gene lookup returns CDR1 KGHDR and CDR2 SFDVKD. The CDR3 covers 15 residues. V was pared by 6 bases and J by 3 bases, with 14 bases between. The sample taken for sequencing was PBMCs or T cells enriched from blood (not recorded which). The chain is built from TRBV24-1 and TRBJ2-1; the D gene is possibly TRBD1 (5 bases). The sequence was obtained from a woman under 30 who had recovered from COVID-19. CDR3 residues: CATSPTGKNYNEQFF. For the CDR3, the DNA is TGTGCCACCAGTCCTACAGGAAAGAACTACAATGAGCAGTTCTTC.